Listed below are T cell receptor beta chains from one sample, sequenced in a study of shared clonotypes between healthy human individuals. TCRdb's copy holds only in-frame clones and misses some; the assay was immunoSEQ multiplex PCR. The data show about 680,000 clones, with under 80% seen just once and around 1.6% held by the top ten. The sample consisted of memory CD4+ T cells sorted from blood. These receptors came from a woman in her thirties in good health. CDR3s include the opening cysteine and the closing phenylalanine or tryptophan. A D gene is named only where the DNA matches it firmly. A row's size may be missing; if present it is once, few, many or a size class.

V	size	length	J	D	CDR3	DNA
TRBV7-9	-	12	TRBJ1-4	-	CASSLVREKLFF	TGTGCCAGCAGCTTAGTTAGGGAAAAACTGTTTTTT
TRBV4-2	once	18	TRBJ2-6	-	CDSSRKHKGYSRANVLTF	TGTGACAGCAGCAGGAAGCACAAAGGTTACAGTCGGGCCAACGTCCTGACTTTC
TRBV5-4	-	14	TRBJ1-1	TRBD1	CASSRGQMNTEAFF	TGTGCCAGCAGCAGGGGACAGATGAACACTGAAGCTTTCTTT
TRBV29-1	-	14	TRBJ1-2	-	CSVEDHAGKNGYTF	TGCAGCGTTGAAGATCACGCAGGGAAAAATGGCTACACCTTC
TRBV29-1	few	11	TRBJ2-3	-	CSVVRTDTQYF	TGCAGCGTTGTCCGCACAGATACGCAGTATTTT
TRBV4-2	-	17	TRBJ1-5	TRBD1	CASSQVGTGSSNQPQHF	TGTGCCAGCAGCCAAGTCGGGACAGGGTCTAGCAATCAGCCCCAGCATTTT
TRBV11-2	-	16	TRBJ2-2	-	CASSYSGLLNTGELFF	TGTGCCAGCAGCTACTCGGGTCTACTTAACACCGGGGAGCTGTTTTTT
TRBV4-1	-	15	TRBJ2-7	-	CASSPRGGSSVEQYF	TGCGCCAGCAGCCCTAGAGGGGGGAGCTCGGTCGAGCAGTACTTC
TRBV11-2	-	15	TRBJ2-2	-	CASPKTGTYTGELFF	TGTGCCAGCCCTAAAACAGGGACTTACACCGGGGAGCTGTTTTTT
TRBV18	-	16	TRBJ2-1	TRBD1	CASSPRTGHSYNEQFF	TGTGCCAGCTCTCCGAGGACAGGGCATTCCTACAATGAGCAGTTCTTC
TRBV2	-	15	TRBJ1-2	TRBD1	CASIQTGSARFGYTF	TGTGCCAGCATTCAGACAGGGTCTGCCCGATTTGGCTACACCTTC
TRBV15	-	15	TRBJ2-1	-	CATSRNKGDRYEQFF	TGTGCCACCAGCAGAAACAAAGGAGACCGCTATGAGCAGTTCTTC
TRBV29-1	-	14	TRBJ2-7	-	CSVQARVPGEEQYF	TGCAGCGTCCAAGCTCGGGTGCCGGGGGAAGAGCAGTACTTC
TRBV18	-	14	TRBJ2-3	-	CASSWGRAADTQYF	TGTGCCAGCTCATGGGGAAGGGCGGCAGATACGCAGTATTTT
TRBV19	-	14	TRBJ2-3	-	CASNPRTVTDTQYF	TGTGCCAGTAACCCAAGGACAGTTACAGATACGCAGTATTTT
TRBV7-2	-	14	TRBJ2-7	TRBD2	CASSPGLAGGEQYF	TGTGCCAGCAGCCCCGGACTAGCGGGAGGGGAGCAGTACTTC
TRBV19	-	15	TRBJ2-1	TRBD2	CASSISGVIYNEQFF	TGTGCCAGTAGTATTAGCGGGGTAATTTACAATGAGCAGTTCTTC
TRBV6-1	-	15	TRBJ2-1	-	CASSLLVIGRNEQFF	TGTGCCAGCAGTCTCTTAGTGATAGGGAGGAATGAGCAGTTCTTC
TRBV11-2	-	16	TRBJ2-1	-	CASSLEGGPRRDEQFF	TGTGCCAGCAGCTTAGAAGGGGGACCGCGTAGGGATGAGCAGTTCTTC
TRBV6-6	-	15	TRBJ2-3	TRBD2	CASSYGASGEDTQYF	TGTGCCAGCAGTTACGGGGCCAGCGGGGAGGATACGCAGTATTTT
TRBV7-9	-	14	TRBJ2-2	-	CASSSSSQHRELFF	TGTGCCAGCAGCTCTAGCAGCCAGCACCGGGAGCTGTTTTTT
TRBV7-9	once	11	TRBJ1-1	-	CAGSRDIEAFF	TGTGCCGGATCCCGGGACATAGAAGCTTTCTTT
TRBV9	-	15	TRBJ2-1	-	CASSVGYGAMDEQFF	TGTGCCAGCAGCGTAGGGTACGGGGCCATGGATGAGCAGTTCTTC
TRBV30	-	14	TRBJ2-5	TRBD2	CAWILAGGGETQYF	TGTGCCTGGATACTAGCGGGAGGTGGAGAGACCCAGTACTTC
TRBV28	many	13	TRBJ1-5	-	CASSADGNQPQHF	TGTGCCAGCAGTGCCGACGGAAATCAGCCCCAGCATTTT
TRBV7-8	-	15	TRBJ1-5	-	CASSLLSDSNQPQHF	TGTGCCAGCAGCTTACTATCGGATAGCAATCAGCCCCAGCATTTT
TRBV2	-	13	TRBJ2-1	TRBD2	CARNSGRRNEQFF	TGTGCCAGAAATAGCGGGAGGCGGAATGAGCAGTTCTTC
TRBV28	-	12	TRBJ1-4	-	CASTTGSEKLFF	TGTGCCAGTACAACGGGGAGTGAAAAACTGTTTTTT
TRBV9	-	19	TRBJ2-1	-	CASSVALDYQASSYNEQFF	TGTGCCAGCAGCGTAGCTCTCGACTACCAAGCGAGCTCCTACAATGAGCAGTTCTTC
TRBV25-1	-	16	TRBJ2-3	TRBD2	CASSQTSGSSTDTQYF	TGTGCCAGCAGTCAAACTAGCGGGAGTTCGACAGATACGCAGTATTTT
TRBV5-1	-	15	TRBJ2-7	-	CASSLRQGSYHEQYF	TGCGCCAGCAGCCTGCGGCAGGGATCATATCACGAGCAGTACTTC
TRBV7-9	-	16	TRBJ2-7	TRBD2	CASSPTGTSGSYEQYF	TGTGCCAGCAGCCCGACCGGTACTAGCGGGAGCTACGAGCAGTACTTC
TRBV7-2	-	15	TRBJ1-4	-	CASSSRTAKNEKLFF	TGTGCCAGCAGCTCACGGACAGCTAAGAATGAAAAACTGTTTTTT
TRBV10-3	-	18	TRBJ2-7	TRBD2	CAISESGSGRAGRREQYF	TGTGCCATCAGTGAGTCCGGTAGCGGGAGGGCCGGGCGACGCGAGCAGTACTTC
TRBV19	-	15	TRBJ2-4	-	CASSISAGRQNIQYF	TGTGCCAGTAGTATTTCCGCAGGGAGGCAAAACATTCAGTACTTC
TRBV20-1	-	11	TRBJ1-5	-	CSAHNGQPQHF	TGCAGTGCTCATAACGGGCAGCCCCAGCATTTT
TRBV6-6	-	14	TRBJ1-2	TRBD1	CASSYQGDSYGYTF	TGTGCCAGCAGTTACCAGGGGGACAGCTATGGCTACACCTTC
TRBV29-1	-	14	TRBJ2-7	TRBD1	CSVVTGGEGYEQYF	TGCAGCGTAGTGACAGGGGGCGAGGGCTACGAGCAGTACTTC
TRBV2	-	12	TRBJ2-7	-	CASLDRDYEQYF	TGTGCCAGCCTGGACCGAGACTACGAGCAGTACTTC
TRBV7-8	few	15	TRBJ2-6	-	CASSLRGSGANVLTF	TGTGCCAGCAGCTTAAGAGGGTCTGGGGCCAACGTCCTGACTTTC
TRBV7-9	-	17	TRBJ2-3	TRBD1	CASSFRSFRDRTDTQYF	TGTGCCAGCAGCTTTAGGTCCTTCCGGGACAGAACAGATACGCAGTATTTT
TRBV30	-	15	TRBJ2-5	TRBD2	CAQTGTSAPQETQYF	TGTGCCCAAACCGGGACTAGCGCCCCTCAAGAGACCCAGTACTTC
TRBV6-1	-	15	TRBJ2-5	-	CASSLAGTGLRTQYF	TGTGCCAGCAGTTTAGCCGGGACCGGGTTGCGGACCCAGTACTTC
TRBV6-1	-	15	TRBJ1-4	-	CASSEDMGLGEKLFF	TGTGCCAGCAGTGAAGACATGGGTCTAGGTGAAAAACTGTTTTTT
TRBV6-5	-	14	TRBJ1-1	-	CASRTDTLNTEAFF	TGTGCCAGCAGGACTGACACCCTGAACACTGAAGCTTTCTTT
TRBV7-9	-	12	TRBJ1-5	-	CASSRGNQPQHF	TGTGCCAGTTCGAGGGGGAATCAGCCCCAGCATTTT
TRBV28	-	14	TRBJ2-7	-	CASSNGGGPYEQYF	TGTGCCAGCAGTAATGGGGGGGGGCCCTACGAGCAGTACTTC
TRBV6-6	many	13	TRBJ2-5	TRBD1	CASSADREKTQYF	TGTGCCAGCAGCGCAGACAGGGAGAAGACCCAGTACTTC
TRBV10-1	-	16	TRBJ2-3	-	CASSDPGTQRPDTQYF	TGCGCCAGCAGTGATCCTGGGACACAGCGGCCAGATACGCAGTATTTT
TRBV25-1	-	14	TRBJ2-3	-	CASSDRRHTDTQYF	TGTGCCAGCAGTGACAGGAGACACACAGATACGCAGTATTTT
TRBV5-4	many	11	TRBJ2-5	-	CASSFGETQYF	TGTGCCAGCAGCTTTGGGGAGACCCAGTACTTC